This T cell receptor (beta chain) was identified during a study of CD8 T cells in ankylosing spondylitis (dated by TCRdb to about 2017). General notes on the study: T cell receptor beta repertoires were profiled in healthy donors and ankylosing spondylitis patients so that disease-linked TCR variants could be found. The full study cohort comprised around 25 ankylosing spondylitis patients and around 100 healthy donors. Peripheral blood samples were taken, and synovial fluid was additionally collected from ankylosing spondylitis patients. The full study reports these points: The disease-linked clones were reported to be significantly enriched in matched synovial fluid samples from ankylosing spondylitis patients. Some of the motif variants had been reported before in the synovial fluid and blood of reactive arthritis patients, a finding that suggests common disease-initiation mechanisms. A CD8+ phenotype was shown by the disease-linked clones, which were found at relatively low frequencies in peripheral blood. A TCR beta motif made up of eight or nine highly homologous amino acid variants appeared to be characteristic of blood from ankylosing spondylitis patients.

Sequenced using an Illumina HiSeq 2500. Quantitative 5'-RACE with molecular barcodes was used to prepare TCR beta libraries. Turning to the authors' computational methods: To identify disease-linked TCR variants, a new computational method was used, one built on a probabilistic model of VDJ rearrangement. TCRdb trimmed the raw reads at Q25, called clones with MiXCR and kept productive beta chains. Entries that share a CDR3 protein sequence are merged under the most common genes and DNA. TCRdb assigned the V and J calls; the authors' analysis was not used. The sample data list fewer than 250,000 distinct CDR3 sequences, and roughly a tenth of these were observed just once. Less than 3% of the sample belongs to the ten largest clones. This clonotype showed up many times. Its antigen remains unidentified. No qualities accompany the bases; no much larger clone lies one base away. In the germline V gene (reference sequence), CDR1 corresponds to DFQATT and CDR2 to SNEGSKA. V ends up 7 bases short and J 1 base short, with an unmatched junction base count of 2. CDR3 length: 14 amino acids, cysteine to phenylalanine. The DNA shown is the 42-base CDR3, in frame from base 1.

Sequencing was performed on blood, either unsorted or a sorted T cell fraction (not recorded which). The chain is made from TRBV20-1 and TRBJ2-3; 13 bases in the middle match TRBD2. This clonotype was sampled from a male donor with ankylosing spondylitis or in good health (not recorded which). The sequenced DNA is TGCAGTGTCGGGACTAGCGGGGGCACAGATACGCAGTATTTT. Translated, it reads CSVGTSGGTDTQYF.